The rows below give T cell receptor beta chains drawn from one sample of a study of graft-versus-host responses after intestinal transplantation. This table comes from immunoSEQ multiplex PCR, and its TCRdb copy is limited to in-frame clones, with some not included. The repertoire holds 40,000 to 45,000 clones, with under 95% as singletons. Here the sequenced sample was PBMCs, taken approximately 320 days after intestinal transplant. The receptors were gathered from a human patient who received an intestinal transplant, so some T cells may come from the graft donor. CDR3s include the opening cysteine and the closing phenylalanine or tryptophan. Fields, in order: D gene, V gene, J gene, clone size, CDR3 DNA, CDR3 protein. The D gene is left open where the match is weak. Clone size is not always given. Where it is, it says once, few, many or a class for expanded clones.

d_call: TRBD1
v_call: TRBV11-2
j_call: TRBJ2-7
clone_size: NA
cdr3_nt: TGTGCCAGCAGCTTAGAACAGGGGATTTACGAGCAGTACTTC
cdr3_aa: CASSLEQGIYEQYF

d_call: TRBD2
v_call: TRBV18
j_call: TRBJ2-5
clone_size: NA
cdr3_nt: TGTGCCAGCTCACGGGAACTAGCGGCCCAAGAGACCCAGTACTTC
cdr3_aa: CASSRELAAQETQYF

d_call: TRBD2
v_call: TRBV6-6
j_call: TRBJ2-7
clone_size: NA
cdr3_nt: TGTGCCAGCAGCTCCTCCGCTAGCGGGAGTCGCTACGAGCAGTACTTC
cdr3_aa: CASSSSASGSRYEQYF

d_call: NA
v_call: TRBV30
j_call: TRBJ2-7
clone_size: NA
cdr3_nt: TGTGCCTGGAGCAAACAGGGATACGAGCAGTACTTC
cdr3_aa: CAWSKQGYEQYF

d_call: NA
v_call: TRBV7-3
j_call: TRBJ2-1
clone_size: once
cdr3_nt: TGTGCCAGCAGCTTAATTGGGGGGGCGCAGAGTGAGCAGTTCTTC
cdr3_aa: CASSLIGGAQSEQFF

d_call: TRBD2
v_call: TRBV10-3
j_call: TRBJ2-3
clone_size: NA
cdr3_nt: TGTGCCATCAGTGAGACTAGCGGGAGCACAGATACGCAGTATTTT
cdr3_aa: CAISETSGSTDTQYF

d_call: NA
v_call: TRBV21-1
j_call: TRBJ2-7
clone_size: NA
cdr3_nt: TGTGCCAGCAGCAAAGAGAGGGCTAGCGGGAAGGGAGAGCAGTACTTC
cdr3_aa: CASSKERASGKGEQYF

d_call: NA
v_call: TRBV13
j_call: TRBJ2-5
clone_size: once
cdr3_nt: TGTGCCAGCAGCTTCAGGGGCGGGCAATGGGAGACCCAGTACTTC
cdr3_aa: CASSFRGGQWETQYF

d_call: NA
v_call: TRBV6-1
j_call: TRBJ2-7
clone_size: NA
cdr3_nt: TGTGCCAGCTCCGGCGGATTTAACTACGAGCAGTACTTC
cdr3_aa: CASSGGFNYEQYF

d_call: NA
v_call: TRBV6-5
j_call: TRBJ2-7
clone_size: NA
cdr3_nt: TGTGCCAGCAGTTACGAGGGCTACGAGCAGTACTTC
cdr3_aa: CASSYEGYEQYF

d_call: TRBD1
v_call: TRBV29-1
j_call: TRBJ2-7
clone_size: NA
cdr3_nt: TGCAGCGTCCTGGGACAGGCCCGTAAAGAGCAGTACTTC
cdr3_aa: CSVLGQARKEQYF

d_call: NA
v_call: TRBV7-9
j_call: TRBJ2-3
clone_size: NA
cdr3_nt: TGTGCCAGCAGCTTACTATTATCAGATACGCAGTATTTT
cdr3_aa: CASSLLLSDTQYF

d_call: TRBD1
v_call: TRBV18
j_call: TRBJ2-7
clone_size: NA
cdr3_nt: TGTGCCAGCTCACCGGAGAAGACAGGGAGCGAGCAGTACTTC
cdr3_aa: CASSPEKTGSEQYF

d_call: TRBD1
v_call: TRBV2
j_call: TRBJ2-5
clone_size: NA
cdr3_nt: TGTGCCAGCAGAGCGGACAGGATCCAAGAGACCCAGTACTTC
cdr3_aa: CASRADRIQETQYF

d_call: TRBD2
v_call: TRBV4-1
j_call: TRBJ2-4
clone_size: NA
cdr3_nt: TGCGCCAGCAGCCAAGTAACTGGAGCGGGGCCAGCCAAAAACATTCAGTACTTC
cdr3_aa: CASSQVTGAGPAKNIQYF

d_call: NA
v_call: TRBV9
j_call: TRBJ2-1
clone_size: once
cdr3_nt: TGTGCCAGCAGCGTAGGGATGGGACGGGTAAACAATGAGCAGTTCTTC
cdr3_aa: CASSVGMGRVNNEQFF

d_call: NA
v_call: TRBV2
j_call: TRBJ1-2
clone_size: NA
cdr3_nt: TGTGCCCTCACACGGGGAGGAAATAACTATGGCTACACCTTC
cdr3_aa: CALTRGGNNYGYTF

d_call: NA
v_call: TRBV6-1
j_call: TRBJ1-2
clone_size: NA
cdr3_nt: TGTGCCAGCATAGGCGAGCGAGGCTATGGCTACACCTTC
cdr3_aa: CASIGERGYGYTF

d_call: NA
v_call: TRBV6-6
j_call: TRBJ1-2
clone_size: NA
cdr3_nt: TGTGCCAGCAGTTACGGTCCGAACTATGGCTACACCTTC
cdr3_aa: CASSYGPNYGYTF

d_call: NA
v_call: TRBV5-6
j_call: TRBJ2-7
clone_size: NA
cdr3_nt: TGTGCCAGCAGCTTTGCTGGGGTCGGCGAGCAGTACTTC
cdr3_aa: CASSFAGVGEQYF

d_call: NA
v_call: TRBV6-1
j_call: TRBJ1-6
clone_size: NA
cdr3_nt: TGTGCCAGCAGCGAAAACAGGGTGGGGAATTCACCCCTCCACTTT
cdr3_aa: CASSENRVGNSPLHF

d_call: TRBD2
v_call: TRBV2
j_call: TRBJ2-7
clone_size: NA
cdr3_nt: TGTGCCAGCAGTGCCGACAGCGGGAACTACGAGCAGTACTTC
cdr3_aa: CASSADSGNYEQYF

d_call: NA
v_call: TRBV28
j_call: TRBJ2-1
clone_size: NA
cdr3_nt: TGTGCCAGCAGGTGGGAGGCCACCTACAATGAGCAGTTCTTC
cdr3_aa: CASRWEATYNEQFF

d_call: NA
v_call: TRBV15
j_call: TRBJ1-2
clone_size: NA
cdr3_nt: TGTGCCACCAGCAGAGATCTCGCGGCAGGAGGCTACACCTTC
cdr3_aa: CATSRDLAAGGYTF

d_call: NA
v_call: TRBV15
j_call: TRBJ1-1
clone_size: NA
cdr3_nt: TGTGCCACCAGCGAAGACGGTAACACTGAAGCTTTCTTT
cdr3_aa: CATSEDGNTEAFF

d_call: TRBD1
v_call: TRBV15
j_call: TRBJ1-5
clone_size: NA
cdr3_nt: TGTGCCATCGGGGACAGGGTCAATCAGCCCCAGCATTTT
cdr3_aa: CAIGDRVNQPQHF

d_call: TRBD1
v_call: TRBV10-3
j_call: TRBJ2-7
clone_size: NA
cdr3_nt: TGTGCCATCAGTGGGAAGGACAGGGGGACCTACGAGCAGTACTTC
cdr3_aa: CAISGKDRGTYEQYF

d_call: NA
v_call: TRBV9
j_call: TRBJ2-1
clone_size: once
cdr3_nt: TGTGCCAGCAGCGTAGGGGGTACCTCCTACAATGAGCAGTTCTTC
cdr3_aa: CASSVGGTSYNEQFF

d_call: TRBD1
v_call: TRBV12-5
j_call: TRBJ1-6
clone_size: once
cdr3_nt: TGTGCTAGTGGTTTGGTACAGGGGGGAGGAGGACCCCTCCACTTT
cdr3_aa: CASGLVQGGGGPLHF

d_call: TRBD2
v_call: TRBV6-4
j_call: TRBJ2-3
clone_size: NA
cdr3_nt: TGTGCCAGCAGCGTCTCTAGCGGGGCGGATACGCAGTATTTT
cdr3_aa: CASSVSSGADTQYF

d_call: NA
v_call: TRBV28
j_call: TRBJ1-2
clone_size: NA
cdr3_nt: TGTGCCAGCAGCTTAACCCGGGGTCTCCTTAACTATGGCTACACCTTC
cdr3_aa: CASSLTRGLLNYGYTF

d_call: NA
v_call: TRBV4-2
j_call: TRBJ2-5
clone_size: once
cdr3_nt: TGTGCCAGCAGCCAACAGGGAGAGACCCAGTACTTC
cdr3_aa: CASSQQGETQYF

d_call: NA
v_call: TRBV18
j_call: TRBJ1-3
clone_size: NA
cdr3_nt: TGTGCCAGCTCACCGCGCGGAAGCTCTGGAAACACCATATATTTT
cdr3_aa: CASSPRGSSGNTIYF

d_call: NA
v_call: TRBV7-2
j_call: TRBJ2-7
clone_size: NA
cdr3_nt: TGTGCCAGCAGCGCCACTAGTCTAAATCAGTACTTC
cdr3_aa: CASSATSLNQYF

d_call: NA
v_call: TRBV15
j_call: TRBJ2-1
clone_size: NA
cdr3_nt: TGTGCCACCAGCAGAGCGGGGAATCGCATCAATGAGCAGTTCTTC
cdr3_aa: CATSRAGNRINEQFF

d_call: TRBD1
v_call: TRBV6-5
j_call: TRBJ2-7
clone_size: NA
cdr3_nt: TGTGCCAGCAGCCGCCCCGGGACAGGGACCTACGAGCAGTACTTC
cdr3_aa: CASSRPGTGTYEQYF

d_call: NA
v_call: TRBV25-1
j_call: TRBJ1-1
clone_size: NA
cdr3_nt: TGTGCCAGCAGTGATTGGACAGCTGAAGCTTTCTTT
cdr3_aa: CASSDWTAEAFF

d_call: TRBD2
v_call: TRBV10-2
j_call: TRBJ2-7
clone_size: NA
cdr3_nt: TGCGCCAGCAGTGGGTTTACTAGCGGGGCGTTCTCCTACGAGCAGTACTTC
cdr3_aa: CASSGFTSGAFSYEQYF